The 26 T cell receptor beta chains in this list originate from one sample, sequenced in a study of T-cell memory formation after mild COVID-19. TCRdb analysed the 5' RACE reads with MiXCR anew, one entry per CDR3 protein. Of around 370,000 distinct CDR3 sequences listed, under 25% are singletons. Material for sequencing was PBMCs or a T cell subset sorted from them (not recorded which). The receptors shown here come from an adult woman who had mild COVID-19 (a few samples of this study predate the infection). Cell type and time point are not known.

This clonotype came up a few times. The J gene is TRBJ1-2, the V gene TRBV7-9; D is perhaps TRBD1 (5 bases). V lost 3 bases to trimming and J lost 2 bases, with 13 bases between them. This CDR3 comprises 15 residues. Germline lookup yields CDR1 SEHNR and CDR2 FQNEAQ (reference sequence). The CDR3 here is CASSLDFQGNYGYTF. The CDR3 region has the DNA TGTGCCAGCAGCTTGGATTTCCAGGGAAACTATGGCTACACCTTC.

This clonotype has ten or more counts. The CDR3 sequence: CASVHRVRGSTDTQYF. The CDR3 DNA is TGTGCCAGCGTACACAGGGTAAGGGGTAGCACAGATACGCAGTATTTT. The rearrangement uses TRBV5-8 and TRBJ2-3; a possible D gene is TRBD1 (6 bases). This CDR3 comprises 16 residues. From germline, CDR1 is SGHTS and CDR2 YDEGEE. V shed 7 bases and J shed 0 bases, with 18 bases lying between them.

This clonotype was seen more than once but under ten times. The rearrangement uses TRBV12-3 or TRBV12-4 and TRBJ2-1; D is undetermined. This CDR3 is 13 amino acids long. With 1 base removed from V and 8 bases from J, the gap between germline ends came to 9 bases. The CDR3 sequence is CASSLVGIDEQFF. CDR3 DNA: TGTGCCAGCAGTTTAGTGGGGATAGATGAGCAGTTCTTC.

This rearrangement joins TRBV5-1 to TRBJ1-1; the D is unclear. The CDR3 extends over 14 amino acids. The germline gives CDR1 SGHRS, CDR2 YFSETQ. The V end lost 2 bases, the J end lost 3 bases, and 11 bases lay between the germline ends. CDR3 nucleotide sequence: TGCGCCAGCAGCTTTATCCTGAGGGACACTGAAGCTTTCTTT. It translates to CASSFILRDTEAFF. The entire variable domain, with the rest obtained from reference TRBV5-1 and TRBJ1-1, is as follows: KAGVTQTPRYLIKTRGQQVTLSCSPISGHRSVSWYQQTPGQGLQFLFEYFSETQRNKGNFPGRFSGRQFSNSRSEMNVSTLELGDSALYLCASSFILRDTEAFFGQGTRLTVV.

This clonotype was seen a handful of times. This chain joins TRBV4-3 and TRBJ2-7, with a weak D call TRBD2 (5 bases). The V gene lost 0 bases and the J gene lost 2 bases, with 14 bases spanning the gap. This CDR3 spans 16 amino acids. The germline V gene has CDR1 LGHNA and CDR2 YSLEER. The CDR3 protein is CASSQDRIAYTYEQYF. The CDR3 nucleotides read TGCGCCAGCAGCCAAGATCGAATAGCGTACACCTACGAGCAGTACTTC.

The chain links TRBV15 to TRBJ2-7, with 7 bases aligning to TRBD2. The CDR3 is made up of 17 amino acids. The V gene's germline CDR1 is LNHNV and CDR2 YYDKDF (reference sequence). The ends lost 2 bases at V and 2 bases at J; junction bases unmatched: 12. This CDR3 reads CATSRTGGPRYTYEQYF. The CDR3, as DNA: TGTGCCACCAGCAGAACGGGGGGACCTCGCTATACCTACGAGCAGTACTTC.

The chain uses TRBV9 and TRBJ1-4; D uncertain. The CDR3 sequence is 16 residues long. Per germline, CDR1 SGDLS and CDR2 YYNGEE. Trimming took 3 bases from V and 0 from J, leaving 12 bases between them. The chain's CDR3 is CASSEEPAATNEKLFF. CDR3 bases: TGTGCCAGCAGCGAAGAACCAGCGGCAACTAATGAAAAACTGTTTTTT.

The chain links TRBV14 to TRBJ2-1; 10 nucleotides agree with TRBD2. The V and J ends lost 4 bases and 8 bases, in that order; junction bases with no gene match: 14. The germline CDR1 and CDR2 sequences are SGHDN and FVKESK. The CDR3 consists of 17 residues. The CDR3 reads CASSLDLTAGGQHEQFF. The CDR3 DNA sequence: TGTGCCAGCAGCCTCGACCTGACAGCGGGAGGGCAACATGAGCAGTTCTTC.

A few counts support this clonotype. The chain is built from TRBV15 and TRBJ2-1; D may be TRBD2 (6 bases). The CDR3 has 15 amino acids. V lost 0 bases, J lost 5 bases, and 11 bases lay in between. Germline V lookup: CDR1 LNHNV, CDR2 YYDKDF (reference sequence). The CDR3: CATSRERGRNNEQFF. In DNA form, the CDR3 reads TGTGCCACCAGCAGAGAGCGGGGTCGGAACAATGAGCAGTTCTTC.

This clonotype occurred a few times. The V and J genes are TRBV12-3 or TRBV12-4 and TRBJ2-1; 9 bases agree with TRBD2. The CDR3 covers 15 residues. The V segment lost 7 bases and the J segment 9 bases; nucleotides outside the gene matches: 13. CDR3 DNA: TGTGCCAGCATCCTAGAGGGACTAGCAGGAGTTGAGCAGTTCTTC. Translated, it gives CASILEGLAGVEQFF.

The rearrangement links TRBV4-1 to TRBJ2-3, with D hard to call. This CDR3 has 14 amino acids. Germline V gene data show CDR1 as MGHRA and CDR2 as YSYEKL. Trimming shortened V by 4 bases and J by 0 bases, and 8 bases separated the two germline ends. CDR3 DNA sequence: TGCGCCAGCAGCCCGACTCCGAGCACAGATACGCAGTATTTT. This codes for CASSPTPSTDTQYF.

This clonotype was detected a few times. The CDR3 spells CATSREVPGGGEKLFF. The CDR3 DNA reads as TGTGCCACCAGCAGAGAAGTCCCAGGGGGAGGGGAAAAACTGTTTTTT. The V gene is TRBV15, the J gene TRBJ1-4, with 7 bases identical to TRBD1. Trimming took 0 bases from V and 8 from J; bases not matched to a gene: 9. Germline V gene sequence: CDR1 LNHNV, CDR2 YYDKDF (reference sequence). The CDR3 extends over 16 amino acids. Using reference TRBV15 and TRBJ1-4 for the parts outside the CDR3, the full variable domain is DAMVIQNPRYQVTQFGKPVTLSCSQTLNHNVMYWYQQKSSQAPKLLFHYYDKDFNNEADTPDNFQSRRPNTSFCFLDIRSPGLGDTAMYLCATSREVPGGGEKLFFGSGTQLSVL.

The chain links TRBV20-1 to TRBJ1-1, with TRBD1 matching over 7 bases. Trimming took 4 bases from V and 7 from J; bases not matched to a gene: 9. The CDR3 is 13 amino acids. Germline values: CDR1 DFQATT, CDR2 SNEGSKA (reference sequence). Here the CDR3 DNA reads TGCAGTGCTACAAAGACAGGGCGTAATGAAGCTTTCTTT. Its translation is CSATKTGRNEAFF.

The V and J genes are TRBV5-1 and TRBJ1-2; 10 nucleotides align to TRBD1. The V gene end was trimmed by 0 bases and the J gene end by 7 bases; junction bases not matched to a gene: 6. Germline V gene lookup returns CDR1 SGHRS and CDR2 YFSETQ. The CDR3 has 15 amino acids. CDR3: CASSLEPGQGFGYTF. The CDR3 nucleotides are TGCGCCAGCAGCTTGGAACCGGGACAGGGGTTTGGCTACACCTTC.

A few counts support this clonotype. The rearrangement joins TRBV7-3 to TRBJ2-2, with 10 bases that match TRBD2. Trimming at V came to 3 bases and at J to 4 bases, leaving 5 bases not matched to a gene. The CDR3 has 16 amino acids. Germline CDR1 is SGHTA and CDR2 is FQGTGA. As DNA, the CDR3 is TGTGCCAGCAGCTTCCTAGCGGGGGCCAGCACCGGGGAGCTGTTTTTT. This gives the protein CASSFLAGASTGELFF.

This clonotype occurred a few times. The chain is built from TRBV7-9 and TRBJ2-7; 10 bases are a match to TRBD1. Losses at the gene ends were 3 bases for V and 1 base for J; bases not matched to a gene: 3. Germline CDR1 and CDR2: SEHNR and FQNEAQ (reference sequence). The CDR3 is 15 residues long. This CDR3 is CASSFGQGVSYEQYF. Here the CDR3 DNA reads TGTGCCAGCAGCTTCGGACAGGGGGTTTCCTACGAGCAGTACTTC. Looking up the rest from reference TRBV7-9 and TRBJ2-7 gives the full variable domain: DTGVSQNPRHKITKRGQNVTFRCDPISEHNRLYWYRQTLGQGPEFLTYFQNEAQLEKSRLLSDRFSAERPKGSFSTLEIQRTEQGDSAMYLCASSFGQGVSYEQYFGPGTRLTVT.

This rearrangement joins TRBV7-8 to TRBJ2-2, with D uncertain. V shed 1 base and J shed 8 bases, with 11 bases lying between them. This CDR3 is built from 14 residues. Germline V gene data show CDR1 as SGHVS and CDR2 as FQNEAQ. CDR3 nucleotides: TGTGCCAGCAGCTTAGGTCTGGAGCAAGGGGAGCTGTTTTTT. It translates to CASSLGLEQGELFF.

The chain couples TRBV3-1 to TRBJ2-7; 10 bases align to TRBD2. The CDR3 has 17 amino acids. The ends lost 4 bases at V and 5 bases at J; junction bases unmatched: 14. Germline CDR1 and CDR2: LGHDT and YNNKEL (reference sequence). The CDR3 DNA sequence: TGTGCCAGCAGCCTTCGCCTTATAGCGGGGGGCGGAGACGAGCAGTACTTC. It is translated as CASSLRLIAGGGDEQYF.

This clonotype was observed a handful of times. V usage is TRBV15 and J usage is TRBJ2-1; possibly TRBD2 for D (5 bases). Trimming pared 1 base from V and 8 bases from J, leaving 18 bases between. CDR3 length: 16 residues. The germline gives CDR1 LNHNV, CDR2 YYDKDF (reference sequence). The CDR3 spells CATSRVTLGSRYEQFF. The CDR3 coding sequence is TGTGCCACCAGCAGAGTAACCCTGGGGAGTCGCTATGAGCAGTTCTTC.

This clonotype was seen repeatedly, ten times or more. V and J are TRBV7-2 and TRBJ2-5; possibly TRBD1 or TRBD2 for D (6 bases each). The V end lost 4 bases, the J end lost 4 bases, and 16 bases lay between the germline ends. CDR1 is SGHTA and CDR2 is FQGNSA in the germline V gene. The CDR3 extends over 15 amino acids. The DNA of the CDR3 is TGTGCCAGCAGCTCCCCGGGGGCGCTCAGAGAGACCCAGTACTTC. Its translation is CASSSPGALRETQYF.

The chain carries TRBV6-5 and TRBJ2-7, with 9 bases identical to TRBD1. V lost 0 bases and J lost 4; bases outside the gene matches: 4. Germline V gene sequence: CDR1 MNHEY, CDR2 SVGAGI. The CDR3 covers 15 residues. The CDR3: CASSYSTGGEYEQYF. The CDR3, as DNA: TGTGCCAGCAGTTACTCGACAGGGGGAGAGTACGAGCAGTACTTC.

This clonotype was detected only a few times. J is TRBJ2-2 and V is TRBV9; D is possibly TRBD2 (6 bases). In germline, CDR1 is SGDLS, CDR2 YYNGEE. The CDR3 totals 16 residues. V was cut by 1 base and J by 5 bases, with 15 bases left in between. DNA for the CDR3: TGTGCCAGCAGCGTATACCCGGGACTCAGGACCGGGGAGCTGTTTTTT. Its translation: CASSVYPGLRTGELFF.

This clonotype appeared a single time. CDR3 amino acids: CSAIRQGTGELFF. CDR3 sequence (DNA): TGCAGTGCAATAAGACAGGGGACCGGGGAGCTGTTTTTT. The J gene is TRBJ2-2, the V gene TRBV20-1, with TRBD1 matching over 8 bases. Trimming took 6 bases from V and 5 from J; bases not matched to a gene: 5. CDR1 is DFQATT and CDR2 is SNEGSKA in the germline V gene (reference sequence). The CDR3 consists of 13 residues.

In this sample, this clonotype turned up a few times. The genes are TRBV6-1 and TRBJ2-2, with D hard to call. The CDR3 runs to 12 residues. Germline assignment: CDR1 MNHNS and CDR2 SASEGT. V dropped 10 bases and J dropped 7 bases, with 13 bases sitting between them. CDR3 bases: TGTGCCACCCACCCGCAGAGCGGGGAGCTGTTTTTT. Translating it yields CATHPQSGELFF.

This clonotype was found a few times. V and J are TRBV6-5 and TRBJ2-1; D call uncertain. The CDR3 totals 15 residues. Germline-derived CDR1 and CDR2 are MNHEY and SVGAGI. V lost 0 bases and J 6 bases, leaving 12 bases between the germline ends. CDR3 nucleotides: TGTGCCAGCAGTTACTCGTTCGGGCTCGGCAATGAGCAGTTCTTC. It encodes CASSYSFGLGNEQFF.

There are a few counts of this clonotype. The chain recombines TRBV6-5 with TRBJ1-1, with D possibly being TRBD1 (6 bases). The CDR3 covers 15 residues. Trimming left V 8 bases short and J 0 bases short, with 16 bases between. From germline, CDR1 is MNHEY and CDR2 SVGAGI. The CDR3 coding sequence is TGTGCCAGCTGTAAGGACAGAGCCATGAACACTGAAGCTTTCTTT. Residues: CASCKDRAMNTEAFF.